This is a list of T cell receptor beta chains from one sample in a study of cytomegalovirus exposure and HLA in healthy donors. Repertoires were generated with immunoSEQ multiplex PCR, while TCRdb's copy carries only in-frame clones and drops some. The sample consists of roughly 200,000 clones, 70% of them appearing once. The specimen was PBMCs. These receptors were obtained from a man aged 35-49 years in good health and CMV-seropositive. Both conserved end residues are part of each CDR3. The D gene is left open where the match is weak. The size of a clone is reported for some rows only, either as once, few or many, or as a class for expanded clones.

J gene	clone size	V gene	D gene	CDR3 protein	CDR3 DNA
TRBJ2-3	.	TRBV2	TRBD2	CASSEARLAGGQSDTQYF	TGTGCCAGCAGTGAAGCTCGGCTAGCGGGGGGCCAGTCAGATACGCAGTATTTT
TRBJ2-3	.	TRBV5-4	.	CASSAWTVTDTQYF	TGTGCCAGCAGCGCCTGGACAGTTACAGATACGCAGTATTTT
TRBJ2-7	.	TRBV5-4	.	CASSFDPGWSDDEQYF	TGTGCCAGCAGCTTTGATCCGGGATGGAGCGACGACGAGCAGTACTTC
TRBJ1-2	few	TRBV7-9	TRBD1	CASSSQGARGYTF	TGTGCCAGCAGTTCACAGGGGGCGCGGGGCTACACCTTC
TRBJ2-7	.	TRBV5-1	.	CASSLGNSYYEQYF	TGCGCCAGCAGCTTGGGTAACTCCTACTACGAGCAGTACTTC
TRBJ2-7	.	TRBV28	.	CASSLQGRWLIHEQYF	TGTGCCAGCAGTTTGCAGGGTCGCTGGCTCATCCACGAGCAGTACTTC
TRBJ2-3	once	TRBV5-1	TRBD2	CASSTSGGSPRTGTQYF	TGCGCCAGCTCGACTAGCGGGGGGTCACCTCGAACTGGAACGCAGTATTTT
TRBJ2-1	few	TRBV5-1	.	CASSFGYNEQFF	TGCGCCAGCAGCTTCGGTTACAATGAGCAGTTCTTC
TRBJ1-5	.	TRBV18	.	CASSYSRGFNQPQHF	TGTGCCAGCTCTTATTCTAGGGGCTTCAATCAGCCCCAGCATTTT
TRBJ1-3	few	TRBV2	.	CASIRFGNTIYF	TGTGCCAGCATCCGGTTTGGAAACACCATATATTTT
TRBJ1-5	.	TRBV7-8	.	CASSLAENQPQHF	TGTGCCAGCAGCTTAGCGGAGAATCAGCCCCAGCATTTT
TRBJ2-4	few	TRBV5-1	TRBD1	CASSLQGVGAKNIQYF	TGCGCCAGCAGCTTACAGGGGGTTGGGGCCAAAAACATTCAGTACTTC
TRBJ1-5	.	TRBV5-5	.	CASSFVDTNQPQHF	TGTGCCAGCAGCTTTGTTGATACTAATCAGCCCCAGCATTTT
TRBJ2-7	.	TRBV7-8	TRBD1	CASSLAGTGTYEQYF	TGTGCCAGCAGCTTAGCGGGGACAGGGACCTACGAGCAGTACTTC
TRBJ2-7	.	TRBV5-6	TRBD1	CASRPDRGRLPLYF	TGTGCCAGCAGACCAGACAGGGGGCGGTTACCCCTATACTTC
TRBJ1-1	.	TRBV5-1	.	CASSLSRFEGGFAEAFF	TGCGCCAGCAGCCTCTCCAGATTTGAAGGGGGTTTCGCTGAAGCTTTCTTT
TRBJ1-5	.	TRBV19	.	CASSMAGFEPQHF	TGTGCCAGTAGTATGGCCGGGTTTGAGCCCCAGCATTTT
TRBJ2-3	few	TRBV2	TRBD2	CASSSFRGGSTDTQYF	TGTGCCAGCAGTTCTTTCCGGGGGGGCAGCACAGATACGCAGTATTTT
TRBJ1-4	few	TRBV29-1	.	CSAPGPGEEKLFF	TGCAGCGCCCCGGGCCCCGGGGAGGAAAAACTGTTTTTT
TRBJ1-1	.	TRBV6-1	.	CASTKREEMNTEAFF	TGTGCCAGCACCAAGAGGGAGGAGATGAACACTGAAGCTTTCTTT
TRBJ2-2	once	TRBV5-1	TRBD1	CASSLTGGNTGELFF	TGCGCCAGCAGCTTAACAGGGGGGAACACCGGGGAGCTGTTTTTT
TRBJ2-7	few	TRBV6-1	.	CASSVTSGSTYEQYF	TGTGCCAGCAGTGTAACCAGTGGTTCGACCTACGAGCAGTACTTC
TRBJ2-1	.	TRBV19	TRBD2	CASSSAGTSSYNEQFF	TGTGCCAGTAGTTCGGCCGGGACTAGCTCCTACAATGAGCAGTTCTTC
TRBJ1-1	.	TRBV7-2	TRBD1	CASSYRTGGTEAFF	TGTGCCAGCAGCTACCGGACAGGGGGGACTGAAGCTTTCTTT
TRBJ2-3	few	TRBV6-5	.	CASSYSGTPTDTQYF	TGTGCCAGCAGTTACTCCGGGACACCCACAGATACGCAGTATTTT
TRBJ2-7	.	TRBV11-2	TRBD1	CASSSPDRAPEQYF	TGTGCCAGCAGTTCCCCGGACAGGGCCCCCGAGCAGTACTTC
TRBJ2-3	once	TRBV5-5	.	CASSPVQGTDTQYF	TGTGCCAGCAGCCCGGTTCAGGGCACAGATACGCAGTATTTT
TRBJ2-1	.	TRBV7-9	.	CASSSPGHKNEQFF	TGTGCCAGCAGCTCTCCGGGACACAAAAATGAGCAGTTCTTC
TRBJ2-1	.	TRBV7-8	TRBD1	CASSLPRDRGPNEQFF	TGTGCCAGCAGCCTACCCCGGGACAGGGGACCCAATGAGCAGTTCTTC
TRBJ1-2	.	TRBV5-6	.	CASTPRASYGYTF	TGTGCCAGCACCCCGAGGGCGAGCTATGGCTACACCTTC
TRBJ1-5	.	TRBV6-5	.	CASSPLEHQPQHF	TGTGCCAGCAGCCCCCTTGAGCATCAGCCCCAGCATTTT
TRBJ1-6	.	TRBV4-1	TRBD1	CASSQPTGGASYNSPLHF	TGCGCCAGCAGCCAACCGACAGGGGGTGCATCTTATAATTCACCCCTCCACTTT
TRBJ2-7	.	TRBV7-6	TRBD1	CASSLGTGGSYEQYF	TGTGCCAGCAGCTTAGGAACAGGGGGAAGCTACGAGCAGTACTTC
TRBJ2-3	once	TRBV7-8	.	CASSLGAGLVLTDTQYF	TGTGCCAGCAGCTTAGGGGCGGGTCTGGTTCTCACAGATACGCAGTATTTT
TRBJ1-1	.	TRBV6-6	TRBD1	CASRQGDMNTEAFF	TGTGCCAGTAGACAGGGGGACATGAACACTGAAGCTTTCTTT
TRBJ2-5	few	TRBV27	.	CASSLSRGPGETQYF	TGTGCCAGCAGTTTATCGCGGGGGCCCGGGGAGACCCAGTACTTC
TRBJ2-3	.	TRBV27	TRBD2	CARILAGGALASTDTQYF	TGTGCCAGGATCCTAGCGGGGGGGGCCCTTGCTAGCACAGATACGCAGTATTTT
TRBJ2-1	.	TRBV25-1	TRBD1	CASSEYGGTGVSGEQFF	TGTGCCAGCAGTGAATATGGCGGGACAGGGGTATCAGGTGAGCAGTTCTTC
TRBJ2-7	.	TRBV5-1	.	CASSLGLRYGGLTYSYEQYF	TGCGCCAGCAGCTTGGGATTGAGATACGGTGGACTTACTTACTCCTACGAGCAGTACTTC
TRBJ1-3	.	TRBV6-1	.	CASSEANPSSGNTIYF	TGTGCCAGCAGTGAAGCAAACCCTAGCTCTGGAAACACCATATATTTT
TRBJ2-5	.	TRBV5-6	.	CASSLGRPQETQYF	TGTGCCAGCAGCTTGGGGAGACCCCAAGAGACCCAGTACTTC
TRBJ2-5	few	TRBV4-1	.	CASSHWLAVGETQYF	TGCGCCAGCAGCCACTGGCTGGCAGTCGGGGAGACCCAGTACTTC
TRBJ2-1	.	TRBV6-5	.	CASSYGASGNEQFF	TGTGCCAGCAGTTACGGGGCATCAGGGAATGAGCAGTTCTTC
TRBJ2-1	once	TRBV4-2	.	CASSQGSGAYNEQFF	TGTGCCAGCAGCCAAGGGTCGGGGGCCTACAATGAGCAGTTCTTC
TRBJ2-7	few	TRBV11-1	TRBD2	CASSLGTTKEQYF	TGTGCCAGCAGCCTCGGGACTACGAAGGAGCAGTACTTC
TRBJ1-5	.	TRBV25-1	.	CASSGDISNQPQHF	TGTGCCAGCAGTGGGGACATTTCTAATCAGCCCCAGCATTTT
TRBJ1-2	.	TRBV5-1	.	CASSLSLNRSNYGYTF	TGCGCCAGCAGCTTATCCCTCAACAGGTCTAACTATGGCTACACCTTC
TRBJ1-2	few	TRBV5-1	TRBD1	CASSSSGTGRYGYTF	TGTGCCAGCAGCAGCTCCGGGACAGGGCGTTATGGCTACACCTTC
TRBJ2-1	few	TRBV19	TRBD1	CASRSSRGSYNEQFF	TGTGCCAGTAGAAGTTCCAGGGGGTCCTACAATGAGCAGTTCTTC
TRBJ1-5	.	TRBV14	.	CASGRGGNQPQHF	TGTGCCAGCGGGCGGGGAGGGAATCAGCCCCAGCATTTT
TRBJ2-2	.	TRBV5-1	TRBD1	CASSWGTGSAGELFF	TGCGCCAGCAGCTGGGGGACAGGGTCTGCCGGGGAGCTGTTTTTT
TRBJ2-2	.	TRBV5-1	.	CASSFPLEGSNTGELFF	TGCGCCAGCAGCTTCCCCCTGGAGGGATCGAACACCGGGGAGCTGTTTTTT
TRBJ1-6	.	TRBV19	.	CASKNRENSPLHF	TGTGCCAGTAAGAACAGGGAAAATTCACCCCTCCACTTT
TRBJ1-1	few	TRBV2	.	CASSKSSEAFF	TGTGCCAGCAGCAAGTCGAGTGAAGCTTTCTTT
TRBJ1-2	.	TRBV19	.	CASSRGSRNYTF	TGTGCCAGTAGCCGGGGGTCGAGGAACTACACCTTC
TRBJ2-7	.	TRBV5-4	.	CASSFSPIHEQYF	TGTGCCAGCAGCTTTAGCCCAATCCACGAGCAGTACTTC